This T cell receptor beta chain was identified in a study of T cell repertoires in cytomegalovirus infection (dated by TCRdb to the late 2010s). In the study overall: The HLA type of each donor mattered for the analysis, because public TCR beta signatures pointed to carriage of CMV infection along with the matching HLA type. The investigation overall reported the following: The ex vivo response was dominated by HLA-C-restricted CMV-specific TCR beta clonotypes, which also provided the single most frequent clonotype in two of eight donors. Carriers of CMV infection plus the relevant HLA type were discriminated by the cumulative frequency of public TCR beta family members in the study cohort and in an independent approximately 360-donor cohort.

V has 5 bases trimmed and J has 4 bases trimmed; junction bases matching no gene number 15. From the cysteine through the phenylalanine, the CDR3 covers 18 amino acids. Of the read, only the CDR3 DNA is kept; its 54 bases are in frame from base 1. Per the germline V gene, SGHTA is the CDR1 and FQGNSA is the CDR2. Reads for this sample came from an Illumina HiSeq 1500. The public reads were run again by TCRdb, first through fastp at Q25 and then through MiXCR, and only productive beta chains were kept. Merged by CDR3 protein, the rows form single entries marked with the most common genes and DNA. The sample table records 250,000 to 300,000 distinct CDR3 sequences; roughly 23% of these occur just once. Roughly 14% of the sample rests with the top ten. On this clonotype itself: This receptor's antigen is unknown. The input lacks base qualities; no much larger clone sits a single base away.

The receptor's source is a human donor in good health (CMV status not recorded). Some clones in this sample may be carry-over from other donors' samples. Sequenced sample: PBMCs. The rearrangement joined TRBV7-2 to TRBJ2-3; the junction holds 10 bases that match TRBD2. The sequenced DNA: TGTGCCAGCAGCCCTCGAGCGGCTAGCGGGAGTTGGGCAGATACGCAGTATTTT. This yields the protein CASSPRAASGSWADTQYF.